Listed below are T cell receptor beta chains from one sample, sequenced in a study of CD8 T cells in Susac syndrome. A single record per CDR3 protein comes from TCRdb applying MiXCR to the immunoSEQ multiplex PCR reads. Among a few hundred thousand distinct CDR3 sequences listed, roughly 94% were seen once. The sample taken for sequencing was CD4+ T cells from PBMCs. These receptors all come from a human donor with multiple sclerosis. Each CDR3 is given with its conserved first and last residue. Part of the rows lack a size; the others show once, few, many or a class for expanded clones.

TRBV5-1	-	TRBJ2-2	CASSSNLGGELFF
TRBV7-2	-	TRBJ2-3	CASSIRGLSPQYF
TRBV19	-	TRBJ2-7	CASSRASGTYEQYF
TRBV6-2/TRBV6-3	-	TRBJ2-5	CASSTASGSWYQETQYF
TRBV7-2	-	TRBJ2-3	CASSLQWLAADTQYF
TRBV10-3	-	TRBJ2-5	CAISGTVQETQYF
TRBV30	-	TRBJ1-2	CAWSEEISYGYTF
TRBV4-1	once	TRBJ1-1	CASSQAITQGKGISNTEAFF
TRBV11-2	-	TRBJ2-1	CASSSVFARNNEQFF
TRBV6-5	-	TRBJ1-1	CATSRGADTEAFF
TRBV5-1	-	TRBJ2-1	CASSLSGGAGDEQFF
TRBV27	-	TRBJ2-1	CASSNRDGSYNEQFF
TRBV4-3	-	TRBJ2-1	CASSQLGQFRSDYNEQFF
TRBV14	-	TRBJ2-7	CASSKQSSYEQYF
TRBV2	-	TRBJ1-1	CASKKWGIQNTEAFF
TRBV4-1	-	TRBJ1-2	CASSQEEVGATGYTF
TRBV4-3	-	TRBJ2-5	CASSQVRGGNPETQYF
TRBV20-1	once	TRBJ1-1	CSAVDRTNTEAFF
TRBV30	-	TRBJ2-1	CAWSVKGGRTEFF
TRBV9	-	TRBJ1-3	CASSGVGDTIYF
TRBV29-1	-	TRBJ2-1	CSVGRGGRDEQFF
TRBV7-2	-	TRBJ2-1	CASSPQWNEQFF
TRBV7-2	-	TRBJ2-4	CASSSPGTVQYF
TRBV18	once	TRBJ2-7	CASSPLGATLYEQYF
TRBV9	-	TRBJ2-3	CASSVGQVGVEDTQYF
TRBV5-1	-	TRBJ2-2	CASRLGLAGNTGELFF
TRBV6-6	-	TRBJ1-5	CASWTAAGARNQPQHF
TRBV6-5	-	TRBJ2-3	CASSYGSGGPDTQYF
TRBV29-1	-	TRBJ1-5	CSGKTGTEIYSNQPQHF
TRBV29-1	few	TRBJ2-7	CSAQVPGLAGRAYEQYF
TRBV18	-	TRBJ2-7	CASSKSGETYEQYF
TRBV7-2	-	TRBJ1-1	CASTPMGNTEAFF
TRBV5-4	-	TRBJ1-6	CASSLDRSSSYNSPLHF
TRBV29-1	-	TRBJ2-5	CSGIPDRQETQYF
TRBV9	-	TRBJ2-1	CASSVLGADYNEQFF
TRBV27	-	TRBJ2-7	CASSSIQVGVYEQYF
TRBV29-1	-	TRBJ2-2	CSATIMGDGQLELFF
TRBV23-1	-	TRBJ2-5	CASSQSRTGGWAETQYF
TRBV11-2	-	TRBJ1-3	CASSLAIWGPNSGNTIYF
TRBV12-3/TRBV12-4	-	TRBJ1-1	CASSPRRGSGKMNTEAFF
TRBV7-9	once	TRBJ2-3	CASSLPRLNTDTQYF
TRBV7-9	-	TRBJ2-6	CASSLWTGSSGANVLTF
TRBV5-6	-	TRBJ1-6	CASSLGRGDSPLHF
TRBV9	-	TRBJ1-2	CASSVGSRGDYGYTF
TRBV6-6	-	TRBJ1-2	CASNSLRGNYGYTF
TRBV19	-	TRBJ2-5	CASSNPGGVETQYF
TRBV2	-	TRBJ2-1	CASSSRARGNYNEQFF
TRBV30	-	TRBJ2-5	CAWSEVQGRAQYF
TRBV5-1	-	TRBJ1-1	CASSGLRMNTEAFF
TRBV12-3/TRBV12-4	-	TRBJ1-2	CASRGGPTGLNYGYTF